The clone carrying this T cell receptor (beta chain) was counted between two and nine times. This record comes from a study of regulatory T cells in long-lasting Graves disease. Time point described: persistent/refractory GD, antithyroid drugs over 5 years with positive TRAb. RNA isolated from PBMCs was used to make the TCR library. Arm-PCR of CDR3 regions and iRepertoire HTBI primers were the basis on which TCR beta libraries were built. Each CDR3 protein is one row after TCRdb ran MiXCR on the multiplex PCR reads. This table has around 500,000 distinct CDR3 sequences, less than 25% appearing once. Germline CDR1 MNHNS, CDR2 SASEGT. CDR3 length equals 14 residues. V was pared by 6 bases and J by 2 bases, with 10 bases between.

This TCR was sampled from a female donor with Graves disease. This rearrangement joins TRBV6-1 to TRBJ2-2, with D possibly TRBD2 on 6 matching bases. Sample: peripheral blood mononuclear cells (PBMCs), taken when the disease was refractory, from a patient treated with antithyroid drugs. CDR3 amino acids: CASREGGNTGELFF. The CDR3 DNA follows: TGTGCCAGCAGGGAGGGTGGCAACACCGGGGAGCTGTTTTTT.